The 21 T cell receptor beta chains below come from one sample, sequenced in a study of vaccination effects on CD4 cells after COVID-19 (dated by TCRdb to between 2021 and 2024). To identify antigen-specific CD4+ T cell clonotypes by their expansion, the ViraFEST assay first stimulated PBMC with viral peptide pools and then applied TCR sequencing. After around eleven days of culture, CD4+ T cells were isolated with the EasySep CD4+ T cell isolation kit. Each participant received two doses of an mRNA SARS-CoV-2 vaccine, either BNT162b2 or mRNA-1273. The antigens of these receptors remain unknown. To prepare the library, the immunoSEQ multiplex PCR assay was applied. The source is immuneACCESS, and TCRdb retained only in-frame sequences with V and J called. Part of the clones is not carried over; for the studies checked, unresolved V genes explain less than half of this, and the remainder is unexplained. The sample records roughly 34,000 clones, roughly four fifths of which are singletons. 1.5% of the sample is taken by the ten largest.

The starting material was CD4+ T cells from PBMCs cultured with HCoV-NL63 spike peptides, obtained after COVID-19 vaccination. The sample's cell subset or site label, decoded: HCoV-NL63 spike overlapping peptide pool stimulation. All receptors derive from a human donor who received a COVID-19 vaccine. Some clones in this sample may be carry-over from other donors' samples.

The V gene is TRBV15, the J gene TRBJ1-2; 7 bases map to TRBD1. Germline loops: CDR1 LNHNV, CDR2 YYDKDF (reference sequence). V dropped 3 bases and J dropped 3; count of bases not matched to a gene: 7. CDR3 length: 15 residues. CDR3 coding DNA: TGTGCCACCAGCAGCAGGGGGAGCTCTCACTATGGCTACACCTTC. It translates to CATSSRGSSHYGYTF. The variable domain in full, with the rest retrieved from reference TRBV15 and TRBJ1-2, is DAMVIQNPRYQVTQFGKPVTLSCSQTLNHNVMYWYQQKSSQAPKLLFHYYDKDFNNEADTPDNFQSRRPNTSFCFLDIRSPGLGDTAMYLCATSSRGSSHYGYTFGSGTRLTVV.

V is TRBV7-2 and J is TRBJ1-1, with TRBD1 as a possible D gene (5 bases). The CDR3 has 14 amino acids. Germline V gene lookup returns CDR1 SGHTA and CDR2 FQGNSA. Trimming removed 3 bases at V and 0 bases at J, with 8 bases between. The CDR3 nucleotides are TGTGCCAGCAGCTTGAGACAGTTGAACACTGAAGCTTTCTTT. It is translated as CASSLRQLNTEAFF. Complete variable domain (other parts from reference TRBV7-2 and TRBJ1-1): GAGVSQSPSNKVTEKGKDVELRCDPISGHTALYWYRQSLGQGLEFLIYFQGNSAPDKSGLPSDRFSAERTGGSVSTLTIQRTQQEDSAVYLCASSLRQLNTEAFFGQGTRLTVV.

This chain connects TRBV5-1 to TRBJ1-5; D is unclear. The CDR3 extends over 15 amino acids. Per the germline V gene, CDR1 is SGHRS and CDR2 is YFSETQ. Trimming stripped 4 bases from V and 2 bases from J, with 13 bases between. The DNA for the CDR3 is TGCGCCAGCAGCCCAGAACCGTATGGCAATCAGCCCCAGCATTTT. Its protein product is CASSPEPYGNQPQHF.

The genes are TRBV19 and TRBJ2-4; D perhaps matches TRBD1 (6 bases). The length of the CDR3 is 17 residues. The germline V gene encodes CDR1 LNHDA and CDR2 SQIVND (reference sequence). V lost 10 bases and J 0 bases, leaving 22 bases between the germline ends. This CDR3 is CATRGSSKGLAKNIQYF. CDR3 DNA sequence: TGTGCCACCAGGGGTTCAAGTAAGGGGTTAGCCAAAAACATTCAGTACTTC.

The CDR3 reads CASSLGNQPQHF. The CDR3 nucleotides are TGTGCCAGCAGTTTAGGCAATCAGCCCCAGCATTTT. J is TRBJ1-5 and V is TRBV12-3 or TRBV12-4, with D uncertain. Between the trimmed V and J ends, which lost 1 base and 2 bases, there was a span of 0 bases. CDR3 length: 12 amino acids.

The chain is built from TRBV10-2 and TRBJ1-1; D unclear. V lost 3 bases and J lost 3, with 5 bases in between. This CDR3 has 12 amino acids. CDR1 is WSHSY, CDR2 SAAADI, per germline. CDR3 nucleotides: TGCGCCAGCAGTGACAAGGACACTGAAGCTTTCTTT. Translating it yields CASSDKDTEAFF.

This chain joins TRBV7-2 and TRBJ1-3; D not resolved. This CDR3 has 15 residues. CDR1 SGHTA and CDR2 FQGNSA come from the germline V gene. V lost 5 bases and J 0 bases, leaving 11 bases between the germline ends. This CDR3 is CASSPRTGSGNTIYF. CDR3 bases: TGTGCCAGCAGCCCCCGGACCGGCTCTGGAAACACCATATATTTT.

The chain carries TRBV6-1 and TRBJ2-5; TRBD2 agrees at 7 bases. The CDR3 length is 13 residues. Per the germline V gene, CDR1 is MNHNS and CDR2 is SASEGT. The V gene end was trimmed by 4 bases and the J gene end by 3 bases; junction bases not matched to a gene: 2. Written as DNA, the CDR3 is TGTGCCAGCAGTGTAGCGGGCAAAGAGACCCAGTACTTC. Amino acids: CASSVAGKETQYF.

The chain links TRBV9 to TRBJ1-5, with TRBD1 matching 8 bases. The CDR3 has 15 residues. CDR1 and CDR2 (germline): SGDLS, YYNGEE. The ends lost 3 bases at V and 6 bases at J; junction bases unmatched: 8. CDR3 in DNA: TGTGCCAGCAGCGAAACAGGGGGGGAGGTTCAGCCCCAGCATTTT. It codes for CASSETGGEVQPQHF.

The rearrangement links TRBV3-1 (or the pseudogene TRBV3-2) to TRBJ2-7, with D unclear. The CDR3 runs 12 residues. Germline CDR1 and CDR2: LGHDT and YNNKEL (reference sequence). Trimming removed 6 bases from V and 4 bases from J, with 10 bases in between. The CDR3, as DNA: TGTGCCAGCAGGCTTCAGAAGTACGAGCAGTACTTC. Translated, it gives CASRLQKYEQYF.

This clone was seen a single time. CDR3 DNA sequence: TGTGCCAGCAGTTCCAATGCGGGCGCTGGCTACACCTTC. It translates to CASSSNAGAGYTF. The chain is built from TRBV12-3 or TRBV12-4 and TRBJ1-2, with unresolved D. Trimming took off 4 bases at V and 7 bases at J, with 13 bases between the two ends. The CDR3 has 13 residues.

This clone occurred once. The chain couples TRBV4-1 to TRBJ1-6; possibly TRBD1 for D (5 bases). With 2 bases removed from V and 11 bases from J, the gap between germline ends came to 19 bases. In germline, CDR1 is MGHRA, CDR2 YSYEKL. This CDR3 is 16 amino acids long. CDR3 coding DNA: TGCGCCAGCAGCCAACAGAGGACACTCTACGGGACACCCCTCCACTTT. It codes for CASSQQRTLYGTPLHF.

The chain combines TRBV5-1 with TRBJ1-2; D is possibly TRBD1 (6 bases). There are 12 residues in the CDR3. V shed 4 bases and J shed 2 bases, with 6 bases lying between them. The V gene's germline CDR1 is SGHRS and CDR2 YFSETQ. This chain's CDR3 is CASSTGNYGYTF. The CDR3, as DNA: TGCGCCAGCAGCACAGGGAACTATGGCTACACCTTC.

J is TRBJ1-2 and V is TRBV5-1; D ambiguous. Trimming removed 1 base from V and 4 bases from J, with 14 bases in between. The CDR3 spans 15 residues. Germline assignment: CDR1 SGHRS and CDR2 YFSETQ. The CDR3 DNA reads TGCGCCAGCAGCTTGTTAATGTCGCTTGGCTATGGCTACACCTTC. Translating gives CASSLLMSLGYGYTF. Based on the CDR3 plus reference TRBV5-1 and TRBJ1-2, the full variable domain is KAGVTQTPRYLIKTRGQQVTLSCSPISGHRSVSWYQQTPGQGLQFLFEYFSETQRNKGNFPGRFSGRQFSNSRSEMNVSTLELGDSALYLCASSLLMSLGYGYTFGSGTRLTVV.

V gene TRBV3-1 (or the pseudogene TRBV3-2) combines with J gene TRBJ1-2; no clear D gene. This CDR3 comprises 13 residues. V lost 7 bases to trimming and J lost 4 bases, with 13 bases between them. Germline V CDR1 and CDR2: LGHDT, YNNKEL (reference sequence). The CDR3 coding sequence is TGTGCCAGCATTGGGCCAGAAGGCTATGGCTACACCTTC. It is translated as CASIGPEGYGYTF.

The chain employs TRBV7-2 and TRBJ1-5, with D possibly matching TRBD1 (6 bases). The CDR3 runs to 14 residues. Germline CDR1 is SGHTA and CDR2 is FQGNSA. Trimming cost V 5 bases and J 5 bases, with 13 bases left between them. In nucleotides, the CDR3 is TGTGCCAGCAGCCGTAGGACAGCCGATCAGCCCCAGCATTTT. Residues: CASSRRTADQPQHF.

V gene TRBV27 combines with J gene TRBJ1-2; TRBD1 matches at 7 bases. With 4 bases clipped from V and 4 bases from J, the junction kept 9 bases outside the gene matches. The germline V gene encodes CDR1 MNHEY and CDR2 SMNVEV (reference sequence). The CDR3 runs to 15 residues. CDR3 in DNA: TGTGCCAGCAGTTCTCCCGGGACAGCGAGCTATGGCTACACCTTC. Protein product: CASSSPGTASYGYTF.

The gene calls are TRBV6-4 and TRBJ2-7, with TRBD1 identical over 10 bases. V lost 0 bases, J lost 3 bases, and 8 bases stayed unmatched. In germline, CDR1 is MRHNA, CDR2 SNTAGT. The CDR3 length is 17 residues. For the CDR3, the DNA is TGTGCCAGCAGTGACTCTAAGGGACAGGGGATCAGCTACGAGCAGTACGTC. It encodes CASSDSKGQGISYEQYV.

This sequence joins TRBV5-1 and TRBJ2-1; 7 positions match TRBD2. The junction had 12 bases not matched to a gene; V was cut back by 2 bases and J by 10 bases. The CDR3 length is 15 residues. Germline V gene lookup returns CDR1 SGHRS and CDR2 YFSETQ. The CDR3 DNA sequence: TGCGCCAGCAGCTTATACGGGGGGTCGTCGAGGGAGCAGTTCTTC. Translating it yields CASSLYGGSSREQFF.

This clone occurred a few times. The chain joins TRBV2 to TRBJ2-1; D is uncertain. The germline CDR1 and CDR2 sequences are SNHLY and FYNNEI. Trimming pared 5 bases from V and 4 bases from J, leaving 3 bases between. CDR3 length equals 11 residues. The chain's CDR3 is CASSPYNEQFF. The CDR3 region has the DNA TGTGCCAGCAGTCCTTACAATGAGCAGTTCTTC.

This clone was counted a few times. The chain couples TRBV29-1 to TRBJ2-2, with 7 bases lining up with TRBD1. The trim removed 7 bases at V and 5 bases at J, leaving 4 bases unmatched. The CDR3 extends over 12 amino acids. CDR1 and CDR2 (germline): SQVTM, ANQGSEA. The CDR3, as DNA: TGCAGCGGGCGACAGGGAACCGGGGAGCTGTTTTTT. Translated: CSGRQGTGELFF.